The 17 T cell receptor beta chains listed next were all sequenced from one sample in a study of T-cell memory formation after mild COVID-19 (dated by TCRdb to 2020 to 2022). The library was built by means of 5' RACE. The sequencing machine was an Illumina NovaSeq 6000. TCRdb itself trimmed the public reads at Q25 with fastp, ran MiXCR and retained productive beta chains. Each CDR3 protein appears once, grouped with its most common genes and DNA. The sample contains approximately 42,000 distinct CDR3 sequences, about 6.8% of them found a single time. The top ten constitute about 0.8% of the sample. The sample taken for sequencing was PBMCs or a T cell subset sorted from them (not recorded which). The receptors shown here come from an adult who had mild COVID-19 (a few samples of this study predate the infection). The sample titles of this study are shuffled in the database, so cell type and time point are left out.

This clonotype was observed at least ten times. The chain combines TRBV5-1 with TRBJ2-7, with D perhaps TRBD1 (5 bases). The CDR3 sequence is 14 residues long. Germline values: CDR1 SGHRS, CDR2 YFSETQ. Between the trimmed V and J ends, which lost 0 bases and 5 bases, there was a span of 12 bases. The CDR3: CASSLGQPRHEQYF. In DNA, the CDR3 is TGCGCCAGCAGCTTGGGACAGCCTCGCCACGAGCAGTACTTC.

This clonotype was observed a handful of times. The chain is built from TRBV28 and TRBJ2-1; D is unclear. V was clipped by 10 bases and J by 5 bases, with 9 bases between them. The CDR3 spans 11 residues. Germline V CDR1 and CDR2: MDHEN, SYDVKM. The CDR3 DNA follows: TGTGCCACCCTGGGTAACAATGAGCAGTTCTTC. Translating gives CATLGNNEQFF.

This clonotype has a count of ten or more. The rearrangement links TRBV11-2 to TRBJ1-1; D possibly corresponds to TRBD1 (6 bases). Germline V gene lookup returns CDR1 SGHAT and CDR2 FQNNGV. V was shortened by 2 bases and J by 0 bases, with 10 bases between the two germline ends. The length of the CDR3 is 15 residues. The CDR3 protein is CASSLMGTLNTEAFF. The CDR3 nucleotides are TGTGCCAGCAGCTTAATGGGGACATTGAACACTGAAGCTTTCTTT.

This clonotype was counted ten times or more. This chain uses TRBV5-1 with TRBJ2-2, with D unresolved. Germline assignment: CDR1 SGHRS and CDR2 YFSETQ. V lost 4 bases to trimming and J lost 3 bases, with 7 bases between them. The CDR3 consists of 13 residues. As DNA, the CDR3 is TGCGCCAGCAGCGTAGGAGACACCGGGGAGCTGTTTTTT. This codes for CASSVGDTGELFF.

A few counts support this clonotype. The J gene is TRBJ1-5, the V gene TRBV6-1, with D maybe TRBD1 (6 bases). Looked up from germline, CDR1 is MNHNS and CDR2 is SASEGT. V dropped 8 bases and J dropped 0 bases, with 11 bases sitting between them. CDR3 length: 14 amino acids. CDR3 loop: CASVGGNSNQPQHF. CDR3 coding DNA: TGTGCCAGCGTGGGGGGCAATAGCAATCAGCCCCAGCATTTT.

This chain connects TRBV29-1 to TRBJ2-1, with a possible D match to TRBD2 (5 bases). Germline V gene sequence: CDR1 SQVTM, CDR2 ANQGSEA. The V end was cut by 6 bases, the J end by 7 bases, with 13 bases between. This CDR3 is built from 12 residues. CDR3 in DNA: TGCAGCGTCCCTACTAGTTATAATGAGCAGTTCTTC. Protein sequence: CSVPTSYNEQFF.

This clonotype has at least ten counts. The rearrangement joins TRBV6-2 or TRBV6-3 to TRBJ2-4; a possible D gene is TRBD1 (8 bases). Per the germline V gene, CDR1 is MNHEY and CDR2 is SVGEGT. Trimming shortened V by 6 bases and J by 4 bases, and 13 bases separated the two germline ends. CDR3 length: 14 residues. The DNA for the CDR3 is TGTGCCAGCAGAGACAGGGGAGGGAAAAACATTCAGTACTTC. It encodes CASRDRGGKNIQYF.

This clonotype was observed many times. V usage is TRBV7-9 and J usage is TRBJ2-7, with a weak D call TRBD2 (5 bases). CDR1 is SEHNR, CDR2 FQNEAQ, per germline (reference sequence). V was shortened by 7 bases and J by 2 bases, with 15 bases between the two germline ends. This CDR3 is built from 14 residues. The chain's CDR3 is CASTGSGRTYEQYF. Here the CDR3 DNA reads TGTGCCAGCACGGGTTCGGGAAGAACCTACGAGCAGTACTTC.

This clonotype was detected ten times or more. V is TRBV6-5 and J is TRBJ2-1; 7 positions agree with TRBD1. CDR3 length: 15 residues. Trimming took 5 bases from V and 3 from J; bases not matched to a gene: 7. Germline CDR1 is MNHEY and CDR2 is SVGAGI. Here the CDR3 reads CASSPGTVNYNEQFF. In DNA form, the CDR3 reads TGTGCCAGCAGTCCCGGGACAGTAAACTACAATGAGCAGTTCTTC.

This clonotype was counted many times. This rearrangement joins TRBV7-8 to TRBJ2-3; 11 nucleotides line up with TRBD2. CDR3 size: 17 residues. The V gene end was trimmed by 1 base and the J gene end by 2 bases; junction bases not matched to a gene: 5. From germline, CDR1 is SGHVS and CDR2 FQNEAQ. CDR3 DNA sequence: TGTGCCAGCAGCTTAGGGGGGACTAGCGGACCCACAGATACGCAGTATTTT. This translates into CASSLGGTSGPTDTQYF. Full variable domain (rest looked up from reference TRBV7-8 and TRBJ2-3): GAGVSQSPRYKVAKRGQDVALRCDPISGHVSLFWYQQALGQGPEFLTYFQNEAQLDKSGLPSDRFFAERPEGSVSTLKIQRTQQEDSAVYLCASSLGGTSGPTDTQYFGPGTRLTVL.

The chain recombines TRBV19 with TRBJ2-2, with TRBD2 matching over 7 bases. V was clipped by 0 bases and J by 6 bases; unmatched bases: 7. This CDR3 is built from 16 residues. CDR1 LNHDA and CDR2 SQIVND come from the germline V gene (reference sequence). The CDR3 sequence is CASSIDLWGRAGELFF. The CDR3 DNA follows: TGTGCCAGTAGTATAGATCTATGGGGGAGGGCCGGGGAGCTGTTTTTT.

In its sample, this clonotype was seen many times. The chain links TRBV3-1 to TRBJ2-1; D remains unclear. This CDR3 is 12 amino acids long. V was clipped by 5 bases and J by 8 bases, with 10 bases between them. Germline CDR1 is LGHDT and CDR2 is YNNKEL (reference sequence). This CDR3 reads CASSFSEYEQFF. Written as DNA, the CDR3 is TGTGCCAGCAGCTTTAGTGAGTATGAGCAGTTCTTC.

The J gene is TRBJ2-5, the V gene TRBV11-2; TRBD2 matches 8 bases. Germline V gives CDR1 SGHAT, CDR2 FQNNGV. V gave up 4 bases and J gave up 11 bases; unmatched junction bases: 9. This CDR3 contains 13 residues. In DNA form, the CDR3 reads TGTGCCAGCAGCTACGGGGGGGCATCTGCACAGTACTTC. Its translation: CASSYGGASAQYF.

The chain links TRBV7-2 to TRBJ2-5; D unresolved. The CDR3 is made up of 12 amino acids. Germline V gene lookup returns CDR1 SGHTA and CDR2 FQGNSA. Trimming took 5 bases from V and 2 from J, leaving 6 bases between them. The CDR3 DNA reads TGTGCCAGCAGCACCCGACAAGAGACCCAGTACTTC. It specifies CASSTRQETQYF.

The chain links TRBV24-1 to TRBJ2-5, with TRBD2 identical over 10 bases. This CDR3 is built from 15 residues. The ends lost 4 bases at V and 5 bases at J; junction bases unmatched: 6. CDR1 and CDR2 from the germline V gene are KGHDR and SFDVKD. CDR3 nucleotides: TGTGCCACCAGTGAGAGCGGGAGGGATGAGGAGACCCAGTACTTC. This gives the protein CATSESGRDEETQYF.

This clonotype occurred many times. This chain links TRBV29-1 with TRBJ1-1; maybe TRBD1 (5 bases). This CDR3 has 12 residues. V lost 4 bases and J 0 bases, leaving 6 bases between the germline ends. Per germline, CDR1 SQVTM and CDR2 ANQGSEA. CDR3 in DNA: TGCAGCGTTGGACAGTTGAACACTGAAGCTTTCTTT. Translated: CSVGQLNTEAFF.

This clonotype was observed a handful of times. The V and J genes are TRBV7-8 and TRBJ1-3, with unresolved D. Trimming removed 2 bases from V and 4 bases from J, with 9 bases in between. The CDR3 runs 14 residues. Germline values: CDR1 SGHVS, CDR2 FQNEAQ. CDR3 residues: CASSLSSSGNTIYF. CDR3 bases: TGTGCCAGCAGCTTATCCAGTTCAGGAAACACCATATATTTT.